This T cell receptor (beta chain) appears in the sequencing data of a study of cytomegalovirus exposure and HLA in healthy donors. Whole-study findings and limits: In an earlier analysis, most TCR beta V segments were productive about 87% or about 30% of the time.

The ends were cut back, 2 bases at V and 4 bases at J, with 14 bases in the middle. CDR3 size: 15 residues. Germline CDR1 ENHRY, CDR2 SYGVKD. This clone was seen a handful of times. Its antigen remains unknown. PCR primers comprised 60 Vbeta and 13 Jbeta primers. This table comes from immunoSEQ multiplex PCR, and its TCRdb copy is limited to in-frame clones, with some not included. The sample holds 130,000 to 150,000 clones; about 78% are singletons and the top ten take about 2.5%. This receptor was obtained from a male donor in good health and CMV-seronegative. The sequenced sample was PBMCs. The chain joins TRBV10-3 to TRBJ1-1; D possibly corresponds to TRBD1 (5 bases). The CDR3 spells CAISEVAGSGTEAFF. The CDR3 DNA sequence: TGTGCCATCAGTGAGGTTGCAGGGTCTGGCACTGAAGCTTTCTTT.